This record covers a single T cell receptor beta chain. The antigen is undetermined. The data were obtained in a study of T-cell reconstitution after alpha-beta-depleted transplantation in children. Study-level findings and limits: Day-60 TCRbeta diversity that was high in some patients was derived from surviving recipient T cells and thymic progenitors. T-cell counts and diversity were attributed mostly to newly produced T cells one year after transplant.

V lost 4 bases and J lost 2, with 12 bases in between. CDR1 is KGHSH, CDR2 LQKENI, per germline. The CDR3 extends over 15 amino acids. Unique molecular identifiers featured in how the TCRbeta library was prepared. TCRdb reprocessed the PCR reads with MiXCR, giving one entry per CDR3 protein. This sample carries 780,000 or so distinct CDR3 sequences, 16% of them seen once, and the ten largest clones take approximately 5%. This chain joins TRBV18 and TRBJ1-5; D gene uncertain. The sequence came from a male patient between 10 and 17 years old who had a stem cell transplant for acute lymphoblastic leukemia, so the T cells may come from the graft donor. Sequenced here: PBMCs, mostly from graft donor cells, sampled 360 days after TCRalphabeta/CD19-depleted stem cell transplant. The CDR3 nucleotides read TGTGCCAGCTCACTAAGAAGCCAGGGCAATCAGCCCCAGCATTTT. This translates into CASSLRSQGNQPQHF.